This TCR beta chain comes out of a study of beta chain features in type 1 diabetes. Study conclusions and caveats: Junctions at VDJ sites from type 1 diabetes patients had fewer insertions and more deletions. There was a possibility that cDNA sequencing over-represented cells with high TCR expression. Researchers report that Type 1 diabetes patients had moderately but significantly shorter TCRB CDR3s across all four CD4+ subsets.

This clone was seen at least ten times. Its antigen is unidentified. The sequenced template was cDNA made from the entire isolated RNA. Generated by immunoSEQ multiplex PCR, the TCRdb table keeps only in-frame clones and is missing some. Among some 150,000 clones listed, about 13% were seen once. The CDR3 sequence is 13 residues long. Germline V gene data show CDR1 as SGHRS and CDR2 as YFSETQ. V dropped 3 bases and J dropped 4 bases, with 9 bases sitting between them. The material sequenced was central memory CD4+ T cells from blood. This TCR was sampled from a man aged 18-30 years with type 1 diabetes. V usage is TRBV5-1 and J usage is TRBJ2-3; D unresolved. The CDR3 DNA is TGCGCCAGCAGCTGGTACCGGGCAGATACGCAGTATTTT. Protein: CASSWYRADTQYF.